This TCR beta chain stems from a study of shared clonotypes between healthy human individuals. General study results and limits: Clonotypes shared by all four donors outscored non-shared clonotypes in generation probability.

Here immunoSEQ multiplex PCR was the method, and the copy in TCRdb shows in-frame clones only, minus some. Altogether about 1.9 million clones are present, just under 95% being singletons, with the ten largest covering around 1.7%. Naive-designated CD8 cells lacked CD45RO, were positively enriched for CCR7, and omitted terminally differentiated effector memory CD45RA+ cells. For this clone: Antigen unknown. Different DNA sequences within this sample yield the same CDR3.

The sample was naive CD8+ T cells from PBMCs. The TCR sequence derives from a man aged 18-30 years in good health. Some clones in this sample may be carry-over from other donors' samples.

CDR3 residues: CAISEVNTEAFF. DNA of the CDR3: TGTGCCATCAGTGAGGTGAACACTGAAGCTTTCTTT. J is TRBJ1-1 and V is TRBV10-3; D gene unclear. Between the trimmed V and J ends, which lost 2 bases and 0 bases, there was a span of 1 base. Germline CDR1 reads ENHRY; CDR2 reads SYGVKD. CDR3 length equals 12 residues.